This passage covers 29 T cell receptor beta chains from one sample sequenced in a study of brain T cells in children with intractable seizures. Profiled with immunoSEQ multiplex PCR; TCRdb holds only in-frame clones, not every one. The sample gives roughly 69,000 clones, around 95% of which show up once; more than 0.3% is in the top ten. Sequencing used peripheral blood, obtained at surgery. The receptors shown here come from a boy younger than two with focal cortical dysplasia and intractable seizures.

The rearrangement uses TRBV2 and TRBJ2-3; weak D call: TRBD1 (5 bases). V shed 6 bases and J shed 1 base, with 14 bases lying between them. This CDR3 has 15 residues. Germline values: CDR1 SNHLY, CDR2 FYNNEI. The CDR3 sequence is CASSWTPTGTDTQYF. In nucleotides, the CDR3 is TGTGCCAGCAGCTGGACACCGACGGGCACAGATACGCAGTATTTT. The variable domain in full, with the rest retrieved from reference TRBV2 and TRBJ2-3, is EPEVTQTPSHQVTQMGQEVILRCVPISNHLYFYWYRQILGQKVEFLVSFYNNEISEKSEIFDDQFSVERPDGSNFTLKIRSTKLEDSAMYFCASSWTPTGTDTQYFGPGTRLTVL.

The chain has TRBV27 and TRBJ2-1, with TRBD2 matching 11 bases. Per germline, CDR1 MNHEY and CDR2 SMNVEV (reference sequence). Trimming removed 0 bases from V and 4 bases from J; junction bases left unmatched: 8. This CDR3 comprises 18 residues. The CDR3 loop reads CASSLSRLAGPPYNEQFF. CDR3 nucleotide sequence: TGTGCCAGCAGTTTATCGCGACTAGCGGGACCCCCTTACAATGAGCAGTTCTTC.

The rearrangement uses TRBV5-6 and TRBJ2-5, with no clear D. The CDR3 has 16 amino acids. V lost 0 bases, J lost 1 base, and 13 bases lay in between. Germline CDR1 SGHDT, CDR2 YYEEEE. Here the CDR3 DNA reads TGTGCCAGCAGCTTGGAGGCTACACAGATCCAAGAGACCCAGTACTTC. It specifies CASSLEATQIQETQYF.

V gene TRBV3-1 (or the pseudogene TRBV3-2) combines with J gene TRBJ2-1, with 8 bases identical to TRBD1. Germline CDR1 is LGHDT and CDR2 is YNNKEL (reference sequence). There are 14 residues in the CDR3. J lost 6 bases, V lost 5 bases, and 6 bases had no gene match. The CDR3 nucleotides are TGTGCCAGCAGCAGACAGGGGAAGGTCAATGAGCAGTTCTTC. Translating gives CASSRQGKVNEQFF.

The J gene is TRBJ2-3, the V gene TRBV7-9, with D perhaps matching TRBD1 or TRBD2 (5 bases each). The CDR3 sequence is 16 residues long. V lost 2 bases and J 0 bases, leaving 12 bases between the germline ends. Germline CDR1 and CDR2: SEHNR and FQNEAQ (reference sequence). The CDR3 nucleotides are TGTGCCAGCAGCTTAAGGGGATCTAGCAGCACAGATACGCAGTATTTT. It translates to CASSLRGSSSTDTQYF. The complete variable domain, with remaining parts taken from reference TRBV7-9 and TRBJ2-3, reads DTGVSQNPRHKITKRGQNVTFRCDPISEHNRLYWYRQTLGQGPEFLTYFQNEAQLEKSRLLSDRFSAERPKGSFSTLEIQRTEQGDSAMYLCASSLRGSSSTDTQYFGPGTRLTVL.

The V call is TRBV3-1 (or the pseudogene TRBV3-2), the J call TRBJ2-1; 7 positions agree with TRBD2. The CDR3 has 17 residues. The V gene's germline CDR1 is LGHDT and CDR2 YNNKEL (reference sequence). Trimming removed 0 bases from V and 6 bases from J; junction bases left unmatched: 11. As DNA, the CDR3 is TGTGCCAGCAGCCAAGATCTACAGTGGGGGGGAGGCAATGAGCAGTTCTTC. As protein: CASSQDLQWGGGNEQFF.

The genes are TRBV6-2 or TRBV6-3 and TRBJ2-3; TRBD2 agrees at 8 bases. The CDR3 loop spans 14 amino acids. V trimming: 4 bases; J trimming: 6 bases; junction bases outside the gene matches: 6. Per the germline V gene, CDR1 is MNHEY and CDR2 is SVGEGT. CDR3: CASSWTSPEDTQYF. Written as DNA, the CDR3 is TGTGCCAGCAGTTGGACTAGCCCCGAGGATACGCAGTATTTT.

This sequence joins TRBV11-2 and TRBJ2-2; D perhaps matches TRBD2 (7 bases). CDR1 and CDR2 from the germline V gene are SGHAT and FQNNGV. V was cut by 5 bases and J by 7 bases, with 17 bases left in between. The CDR3 extends over 15 amino acids. CDR3 in DNA: TGTGCCAGCAGCCCCCTGGGGGGGGCCGGCGGGGAGCTGTTTTTT. It yields the protein CASSPLGGAGGELFF. Supplemented by reference TRBV11-2 and TRBJ2-2, the full variable domain reads EAGVAQSPRYKIIEKRQSVAFWCNPISGHATLYWYQQILGQGPKLLIQFQNNGVVDDSQLPKDRFSAERLKGVDSTLKIQPAKLEDSAVYLCASSPLGGAGGELFFGEGSRLTVL.

The V call is TRBV5-1, the J call TRBJ1-1, with D unresolved. Trimming cost V 1 base and J 3 bases, with 7 bases left between them. The V gene's germline CDR1 is SGHRS and CDR2 YFSETQ. The CDR3 is 13 amino acids. This CDR3 reads CASSLTEDTEAFF. CDR3 coding DNA: TGCGCCAGCAGCTTGACAGAGGACACTGAAGCTTTCTTT.

The gene calls are TRBV3-1 (or the pseudogene TRBV3-2) and TRBJ2-3; tentative D call: TRBD2 (7 bases). This CDR3 is built from 13 residues. Germline lookup yields CDR1 LGHDT and CDR2 YNNKEL (reference sequence). The germline V and J ends were trimmed by 2 bases and 11 bases, with 14 bases remaining between them. For the CDR3, the DNA is TGTGCCAGCAGCCAAACGGGGGGCCAGAGGCAGTATTTT. Translation: CASSQTGGQRQYF.

The J gene is TRBJ2-1, the V gene TRBV10-3; TRBD1 matches 7 bases. CDR1 ENHRY and CDR2 SYGVKD come from the germline V gene. With V trimmed by 0 bases and J by 3 bases, 8 bases remained unmatched. CDR3 size: 17 residues. DNA of the CDR3: TGTGCCATCAGTGAGTCGAAAGGGACAGCGGACTACAATGAGCAGTTCTTC. This codes for CAISESKGTADYNEQFF.

The chain recombines TRBV5-4 with TRBJ1-1; D not certain. The CDR3 is made up of 14 amino acids. The V gene lost 1 base and the J gene lost 0 bases, with 7 bases spanning the gap. In germline, CDR1 is SGHNT, CDR2 YYREEE (reference sequence). The CDR3 loop reads CASSLINLNTEAFF. The CDR3 DNA reads as TGTGCCAGCAGCTTGATCAACTTGAACACTGAAGCTTTCTTT.

CDR3 DNA sequence: TGCGCCAGCAGCCAAGATCCCAACAGGGGGAACACTGAAGCTTTCTTT. It encodes CASSQDPNRGNTEAFF. V usage is TRBV4-3 and J usage is TRBJ1-1; TRBD1 matches 7 bases. The germline gives CDR1 LGHNA, CDR2 YSLEER. J gave up 1 base and V 0 bases, and 5 bases lay outside the gene matches. The CDR3 is made up of 16 amino acids.

The rearrangement joins TRBV6-5 to TRBJ2-7, with D possibly TRBD1 on 6 matching bases. The CDR3 loop spans 15 amino acids. V was clipped by 5 bases and J by 1 base, with 15 bases between them. Germline loops: CDR1 MNHEY, CDR2 SVGAGI. The CDR3 nucleotides read TGTGCCAGCAGTCTCCGGGACACTGAATCCTACGAGCAGTACTTC. Amino acid sequence: CASSLRDTESYEQYF.

The genes are TRBV12-5 and TRBJ1-1; D gene uncertain. In germline, CDR1 is LGHNT, CDR2 FRNRAP. The germline V and J ends were trimmed by 1 base and 4 bases, with 16 bases remaining between them. This CDR3 is 16 amino acids long. As DNA, the CDR3 is TGTGCTAGTGGTTTGGCTTTCATGTCACTGGGCACTGAAGCTTTCTTT. This encodes CASGLAFMSLGTEAFF.

The rearrangement joins TRBV6-5 to TRBJ2-7; TRBD1 matches at 9 bases. This CDR3 comprises 15 residues. In germline, CDR1 is MNHEY, CDR2 SVGAGI. After removal of 11 bases from V and 5 bases from J, the junction contained 16 bases not matched to a gene. CDR3 region: CAGAQGGTGRNEQYF. As DNA, the CDR3 is TGTGCCGGAGCTCAAGGGGGGACAGGGCGGAACGAGCAGTACTTC.

The CDR3 loop is CSVEDRVGVASGEETQYF. CDR3 in DNA: TGCAGCGTTGAAGATCGGGTTGGAGTCGCTAGCGGAGAAGAGACCCAGTACTTC. The gene calls are TRBV29-1 and TRBJ2-5, with 7 bases that match TRBD2. This CDR3 has 18 residues. After removal of 0 bases from V and 3 bases from J, the junction contained 16 bases not matched to a gene. Germline V gene sequence: CDR1 SQVTM, CDR2 ANQGSEA.

The chain joins TRBV18 to TRBJ1-2, with 8 bases matching TRBD1. J lost 8 bases, V lost 2 bases, and 10 bases had no gene match. Germline CDR1 and CDR2: KGHSH and LQKENI. This CDR3 contains 15 residues. DNA of the CDR3: TGTGCCAGCTCACCAGTTCAGGGGGCCTTTGAAGGCTACACCTTC. The encoded protein is CASSPVQGAFEGYTF.

The chain recombines TRBV6-4 with TRBJ2-3, with D hard to call. Germline V gene lookup returns CDR1 MRHNA and CDR2 SNTAGT. Trimming left V 9 bases short and J 0 bases short, with 10 bases between. The CDR3 totals 13 residues. CDR3 amino acids: CASSLESTDTQYF. In DNA form, the CDR3 reads TGTGCCAGTTCCCTAGAAAGCACAGATACGCAGTATTTT.

The J gene is TRBJ1-3, the V gene TRBV4-2; a weak D match, TRBD1 (5 bases). The V end was cut by 3 bases, the J end by 0 bases, with 15 bases between. Germline CDR1 and CDR2: LGHNA and YNFKEQ. This CDR3 contains 17 residues. The DNA for the CDR3 is TGTGCCAGCAGCCACCCGGGACTTAAGTCCTCTGGAAACACCATATATTTT. This gives the protein CASSHPGLKSSGNTIYF.

With regard to this clone: The limits of the CDR3 on the DNA are not certain, so only TCRdb's listed CDR3 is given. This sequence joins TRBV21-1 and TRBJ2-3; TRBD2 is the table's D call, not checked against the DNA. TRBV21-1 is described as a pseudogene. The CDR3 comprises 16 residues, both ends counted. CDR3 amino acids: CASSKVGAGSTDTQYF.

In its sample, this clone was seen a few times. The CDR3 DNA reads as TGTGCCAGCAGCTTAGTACACACCGGGGAGCTGTTTTTT. Translating it yields CASSLVHTGELFF. The chain is built from TRBV7-9 and TRBJ2-2; no clear D. CDR1 is SEHNR, CDR2 FQNEAQ, per germline (reference sequence). V lost 1 base, J lost 3 bases, and 3 bases lay in between. This CDR3 has 13 amino acids.

The gene calls are TRBV29-1 and TRBJ2-3; TRBD2 might be the D (5 bases). V was pared by 5 bases and J by 2 bases, with 14 bases between. There are 14 residues in the CDR3. Germline V CDR1 and CDR2: SQVTM, ANQGSEA. The CDR3 sequence is CSVPPRGYTDTQYF. The DNA for the CDR3 is TGCAGCGTTCCCCCCCGGGGTTACACAGATACGCAGTATTTT.

V and J are TRBV7-8 and TRBJ2-1; 11 bases agree with TRBD2. There are 16 residues in the CDR3. The germline V gene has CDR1 SGHVS and CDR2 FQNEAQ. V shed 3 bases and J 5 bases; nucleotides not matched to a gene: 6. The DNA for the CDR3 is TGTGCCAGCAGCTTTCCCCGGACTAGCGGGCACAATGAGCAGTTCTTC. Residues: CASSFPRTSGHNEQFF.

The chain couples TRBV27 to TRBJ2-7, with 9 bases that match TRBD2. The CDR3 is made up of 16 amino acids. Germline trimming cut 3 bases from V and 7 bases from J; bases unmatched to any gene: 13. Germline CDR1 and CDR2: MNHEY and SMNVEV (reference sequence). The CDR3 coding sequence is TGTGCCAGCAGTTTTGTCCCAGGCGGGGGGGCAAGGGAGCAGTACTTC. This gives the protein CASSFVPGGGAREQYF.

This chain connects TRBV19 to TRBJ2-3; D might be TRBD2 (7 bases). This CDR3 has 14 residues. V dropped 7 bases and J dropped 6 bases, with 17 bases sitting between them. Germline V gene lookup returns CDR1 LNHDA and CDR2 SQIVND (reference sequence). The CDR3 DNA follows: TGTGCCAGTACCCTGGGGGGGGCAGGGGATACGCAGTATTTT. As protein: CASTLGGAGDTQYF.

V is TRBV28 and J is TRBJ2-2; perhaps TRBD1 as D (5 bases). The CDR3 is made up of 17 amino acids. V lost 6 bases and J 7 bases, leaving 24 bases between the germline ends. Germline V gene data show CDR1 as MDHEN and CDR2 as SYDVKM. CDR3 bases: TGTGCCAGCAGATACAACCTCGGGCTAGGGGTTGGCGGGGAGCTGTTTTTT. Translating it yields CASRYNLGLGVGGELFF.

This rearrangement joins TRBV28 to TRBJ2-7; D is uncertain. The CDR3 spans 12 residues. Germline loops: CDR1 MDHEN, CDR2 SYDVKM. Trimming removed 2 bases from V and 0 bases from J, with 2 bases in between. Here the CDR3 reads CASSLPSYEQYF. The CDR3 region has the DNA TGTGCCAGCAGTTTACCCTCCTACGAGCAGTACTTC.

This sequence joins TRBV7-2 and TRBJ1-5; TRBD1 might be the D (6 bases). The V end was cut by 5 bases, the J end by 5 bases, with 16 bases between. The CDR3 extends over 15 amino acids. The germline V gene encodes CDR1 SGHTA and CDR2 FQGNSA. The chain's CDR3 is CASSANGQTDQPQHF. The CDR3 DNA reads TGTGCCAGCAGCGCTAATGGACAGACCGATCAGCCCCAGCATTTT.